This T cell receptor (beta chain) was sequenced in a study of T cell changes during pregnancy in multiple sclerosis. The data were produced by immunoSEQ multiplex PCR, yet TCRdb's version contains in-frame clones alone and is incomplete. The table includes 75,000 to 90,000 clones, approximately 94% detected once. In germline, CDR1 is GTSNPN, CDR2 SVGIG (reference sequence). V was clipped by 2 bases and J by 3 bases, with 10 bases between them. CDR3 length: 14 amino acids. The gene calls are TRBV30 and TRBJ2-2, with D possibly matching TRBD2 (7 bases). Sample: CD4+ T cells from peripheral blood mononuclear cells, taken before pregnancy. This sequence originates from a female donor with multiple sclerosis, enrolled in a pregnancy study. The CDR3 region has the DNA TGTGCCTGGAGTCCGGGGGGCTACACCGGGGAGCTGTTTTTT. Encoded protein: CAWSPGGYTGELFF.